This T cell receptor beta chain comes out of a study of blood T cells in healthy people across ages. The individuals who served as donors were healthy Caucasians living in Russia, aged roughly 6 to 100. Germline V CDR1 and CDR2: SGHTA, FQGNSA. This CDR3 comprises 16 residues. This clonotype occurred once. Its specificity is unknown. The junction departs from germline at one end; a sequencing error may be responsible. Study-level findings and limits: Both higher diversity and more naive CD4+ cells marked long-lived donors when set against aged donors.

A J-beta primer mix and a sample-barcoded 5' primer were used in a second PCR of about 7 to 12 cycles. Individual samples furnished no less than 3 million CDR3-containing paired-end reads apiece. Via MiXCR, TCRdb re-called the 5' RACE reads, giving one row per CDR3 protein. The sample yields 1,500,000 or so distinct CDR3 sequences, 42% seen once. The sequence was collected from a young woman in good health. The material sequenced was blood. The rearrangement joins TRBV7-2 to TRBJ1-2, with D possibly being TRBD1 (6 bases). CDR3 bases: TGTGCCAGCAGCCTAGGTGGTACAGGGTGGGGCTATGACTACACCTTC. Protein: CASSLGGTGWGYDYTF.